Listed below are T cell receptor beta chains from one sample, sequenced in a study of regulatory T cells in long-lasting Graves disease. TCRdb re-called the multiplex PCR reads through MiXCR, storing one row per CDR3 protein. The sample consists of more than 300,000 distinct CDR3 sequences, about a sixth of them appearing once. The same sample was also studied in work on T cells in Graves' hyperthyroidism and ophthalmopathy.

This specimen was peripheral blood mononuclear cells (PBMCs), taken at new diagnosis, from a patient treated with antithyroid drugs. These TCRs come from a woman aged 18-35 years with Graves disease. CDR3s include the opening cysteine and the closing phenylalanine or tryptophan. A D gene is named only where the DNA matches it firmly. Rows give clone size only sometimes, using once, few, many, or a class for an expanded clone.

cdr3_aa: CASSSTKQPQHF; cdr3_nt: TGTGCCAGCAGTTCTACCAAGCAGCCCCAGCATTTT; j_call: TRBJ1-5; v_call: TRBV2; clone_size: many; d_call: .
cdr3_aa: CSVPGNQIYEQYF; cdr3_nt: TGCAGCGTTCCGGGCAACCAAATCTACGAGCAGTACTTC; j_call: TRBJ2-7; v_call: TRBV29-1; clone_size: few; d_call: .
cdr3_aa: CAISRDRDSYNEQFF; cdr3_nt: TGTGCCATCAGCCGAGACAGGGACTCCTACAATGAGCAGTTCTTC; j_call: TRBJ2-1; v_call: TRBV10-3; clone_size: .; d_call: TRBD1
cdr3_aa: CASIRGGRYGYTF; cdr3_nt: TGTGCCAGCATCCGGGGGGGGCGGTATGGCTACACCTTC; j_call: TRBJ1-2; v_call: TRBV12-3/TRBV12-4; clone_size: .; d_call: .
cdr3_aa: CASKLRGSSTDTQYF; cdr3_nt: TGTGCCAGCAAATTAAGGGGCTCGAGCACAGATACGCAGTATTTT; j_call: TRBJ2-3; v_call: TRBV6-2/TRBV6-3; clone_size: many; d_call: .
cdr3_aa: CSVDFTGVYNEQFF; cdr3_nt: TGCAGCGTTGACTTTACGGGGGTATACAATGAGCAGTTCTTC; j_call: TRBJ2-1; v_call: TRBV29-1; clone_size: few; d_call: .
cdr3_aa: CASMPQGSQSEKLFF; cdr3_nt: TGTGCCAGCATGCCTCAGGGAAGTCAGAGTGAAAAACTGTTTTTT; j_call: TRBJ1-4; v_call: TRBV2; clone_size: few; d_call: .
cdr3_aa: CASSHSGSINSYEQYF; cdr3_nt: TGCGCCAGCAGTCACTCCGGGTCTATAAACTCCTACGAGCAGTACTTC; j_call: TRBJ2-7; v_call: TRBV5-1; clone_size: few; d_call: .
cdr3_aa: CASSPHPSLRQHNEQFF; cdr3_nt: TGTGCCAGCAGTCCCCATCCTTCCCTGAGGCAACACAATGAGCAGTTCTTC; j_call: TRBJ2-1; v_call: TRBV28; clone_size: many; d_call: .
cdr3_aa: CASSLMTENQPQHF; cdr3_nt: TGTGCCAGCAGCTTAATGACGGAAAATCAGCCCCAGCATTTT; j_call: TRBJ1-5; v_call: TRBV7-8; clone_size: many; d_call: .
cdr3_aa: CSSLGLGFVNTEAFF; cdr3_nt: TGCAGCTCACTGGGTTTGGGATTTGTGAACACTGAAGCTTTCTTT; j_call: TRBJ1-1; v_call: TRBV29-1; clone_size: few; d_call: .
cdr3_aa: CASSHFPDRNTGELFF; cdr3_nt: TGTGCCAGCAGCCACTTCCCGGACCGGAACACCGGGGAGCTGTTTTTT; j_call: TRBJ2-2; v_call: TRBV5-5; clone_size: few; d_call: .
cdr3_aa: CASSYPSAGGNSPLHF; cdr3_nt: TGTGCCAGCAGTTACCCATCGGCAGGGGGTAATTCACCCCTCCACTTT; j_call: TRBJ1-6; v_call: TRBV6-5; clone_size: .; d_call: TRBD1
cdr3_aa: CASSERTSGNYNEQFF; cdr3_nt: TGTGCCAGCAGCGAGAGGACTAGCGGAAATTACAATGAGCAGTTCTTC; j_call: TRBJ2-1; v_call: TRBV9; clone_size: .; d_call: TRBD2
cdr3_aa: CASNLIANTEAFF; cdr3_nt: TGTGCCAGCAACCTGATTGCGAACACTGAAGCTTTCTTT; j_call: TRBJ1-1; v_call: TRBV7-9; clone_size: .; d_call: .
cdr3_aa: CASSLFGFPGANVLTF; cdr3_nt: TGTGCCAGCAGTTTATTCGGTTTTCCTGGGGCCAACGTCCTGACTTTC; j_call: TRBJ2-6; v_call: TRBV27; clone_size: many; d_call: .
cdr3_aa: CASSFSGQGLNYGYTF; cdr3_nt: TGTGCCAGCAGTTTTTCGGGACAGGGCTTGAACTATGGCTACACCTTC; j_call: TRBJ1-2; v_call: TRBV27; clone_size: few; d_call: TRBD1
cdr3_aa: CASSAGQGVGNQPQHF; cdr3_nt: TGTGCCAGCAGCGCAGGACAGGGGGTCGGCAATCAGCCCCAGCATTTT; j_call: TRBJ1-5; v_call: TRBV11-2; clone_size: many; d_call: TRBD1
cdr3_aa: CASSDYLGSGELFF; cdr3_nt: TGTGCCAGCAGTGACTATTTGGGATCCGGGGAGCTGTTTTTT; j_call: TRBJ2-2; v_call: TRBV6-4; clone_size: few; d_call: .
cdr3_aa: CASSQGDAEAFF; cdr3_nt: TGTGCCAGCAGCCAGGGGGACGCTGAAGCTTTCTTT; j_call: TRBJ1-1; v_call: TRBV3-1; clone_size: many; d_call: .
cdr3_aa: CAWSTWGEAEAFF; cdr3_nt: TGTGCCTGGAGTACGTGGGGGGAGGCTGAAGCTTTCTTT; j_call: TRBJ1-1; v_call: TRBV30; clone_size: many; d_call: .
cdr3_aa: CASSLRGPAVTSSQETQYF; cdr3_nt: TGTGCCAGCAGCTTACGAGGACCCGCTGTGACTTCCAGTCAAGAGACCCAGTACTTC; j_call: TRBJ2-5; v_call: TRBV7-3; clone_size: many; d_call: .
cdr3_aa: CASSPLPGGQAEAFF; cdr3_nt: TGTGCCAGCTCACCACTCCCGGGGGGGCAGGCCGAAGCTTTCTTT; j_call: TRBJ1-1; v_call: TRBV18; clone_size: .; d_call: .
cdr3_aa: CASSPPVGGYYTEAFF; cdr3_nt: TGTGCCAGCTCACCCCCCGTGGGGGGTTACTACACTGAAGCTTTCTTT; j_call: TRBJ1-1; v_call: TRBV18; clone_size: many; d_call: .
cdr3_aa: CASPPGLISTDTQYF; cdr3_nt: TGTGCCAGCCCACCAGGGTTAATTAGCACAGATACGCAGTATTTT; j_call: TRBJ2-3; v_call: TRBV6-2/TRBV6-3; clone_size: many; d_call: .
cdr3_aa: CASSDSDGAYNEQFF; cdr3_nt: TGTGCCAGCAGTGACTCTGACGGAGCCTACAATGAGCAGTTCTTC; j_call: TRBJ2-1; v_call: TRBV6-1; clone_size: .; d_call: .
cdr3_aa: CASSAEAPSNTIYF; cdr3_nt: TGCGCCAGCAGCGCCGAGGCCCCAAGTAACACCATATATTTT; j_call: TRBJ1-3; v_call: TRBV5-1; clone_size: .; d_call: .
cdr3_aa: CASSQAAGAANEQFF; cdr3_nt: TGTGCCAGCAGCCAAGCAGCGGGAGCGGCCAATGAGCAGTTCTTC; j_call: TRBJ2-1; v_call: TRBV4-2; clone_size: .; d_call: TRBD2
cdr3_aa: CASRGGTPYNEQFF; cdr3_nt: TGTGCCAGCCGCGGGGGGACCCCTTACAATGAGCAGTTCTTC; j_call: TRBJ2-1; v_call: TRBV6-1; clone_size: many; d_call: TRBD2
cdr3_aa: CSVGDSGEQFF; cdr3_nt: TGCAGCGTGGGGGACAGTGGTGAGCAGTTCTTC; j_call: TRBJ2-1; v_call: TRBV29-1; clone_size: few; d_call: TRBD1
cdr3_aa: CASSGSLGETQYF; cdr3_nt: TGCGCCAGCAGTGGATCCCTGGGGGAGACCCAGTACTTC; j_call: TRBJ2-5; v_call: TRBV10-1; clone_size: .; d_call: .
cdr3_aa: CASSHPGLAVYNEQFF; cdr3_nt: TGTGCCAGCAGTCATCCGGGACTAGCAGTTTACAATGAGCAGTTCTTC; j_call: TRBJ2-1; v_call: TRBV2; clone_size: many; d_call: TRBD2
cdr3_aa: CASSRVQGINFSEQFF; cdr3_nt: TGTGCCAGCAGCCGCGTACAGGGAATAAACTTTAGTGAGCAGTTCTTC; j_call: TRBJ2-1; v_call: TRBV28; clone_size: many; d_call: .
cdr3_aa: CSASETSRLEQFF; cdr3_nt: TGCAGTGCTAGTGAGACTAGCAGGCTTGAGCAGTTCTTC; j_call: TRBJ2-1; v_call: TRBV20-1; clone_size: many; d_call: TRBD2
cdr3_aa: CASSLAVGTSYNEQFF; cdr3_nt: TGTGCCAGCAGCTTAGCGGTGGGGACTAGCTACAATGAGCAGTTCTTC; j_call: TRBJ2-1; v_call: TRBV7-2; clone_size: many; d_call: TRBD2
cdr3_aa: CASSQARGYEQYF; cdr3_nt: TGTGCCAGCAGCCAAGCAAGGGGATACGAGCAGTACTTC; j_call: TRBJ2-7; v_call: TRBV3-1; clone_size: many; d_call: .
cdr3_aa: CASSSRTGRDYNEQFF; cdr3_nt: TGTGCCAGCAGCAGCAGAACAGGGAGAGATTACAATGAGCAGTTCTTC; j_call: TRBJ2-1; v_call: TRBV7-9; clone_size: many; d_call: .
cdr3_aa: CAWSKRDSRGYTF; cdr3_nt: TGTGCCTGGAGTAAGCGGGACAGTCGGGGCTACACCTTC; j_call: TRBJ1-2; v_call: TRBV30; clone_size: many; d_call: TRBD1
cdr3_aa: CAWRGDPTNNEQFF; cdr3_nt: TGTGCCTGGAGGGGGGACCCTACTAACAATGAGCAGTTCTTC; j_call: TRBJ2-1; v_call: TRBV30; clone_size: many; d_call: .
cdr3_aa: CSVEVGHTQYF; cdr3_nt: TGCAGCGTTGAGGTCGGCCATACGCAGTATTTT; j_call: TRBJ2-3; v_call: TRBV29-1; clone_size: many; d_call: .
cdr3_aa: CSVQGGGQLGDTQYF; cdr3_nt: TGCAGCGTTCAGGGAGGGGGCCAACTGGGAGATACGCAGTATTTT; j_call: TRBJ2-3; v_call: TRBV29-1; clone_size: many; d_call: .
cdr3_aa: CASSDSVNNYGYTF; cdr3_nt: TGTGCCAGCAGTGATTCGGTCAACAACTATGGCTACACCTTC; j_call: TRBJ1-2; v_call: TRBV6-2/TRBV6-3; clone_size: few; d_call: .
cdr3_aa: CASSEGVARDQPQHF; cdr3_nt: TGTGCCAGCAGTGAAGGTGTAGCCCGTGATCAGCCCCAGCATTTT; j_call: TRBJ1-5; v_call: TRBV6-1; clone_size: many; d_call: .
cdr3_aa: CASSLTGGGHGYTF; cdr3_nt: TGTGCCAGCAGTTTAACCGGGGGGGGGCATGGCTACACCTTC; j_call: TRBJ1-2; v_call: TRBV12-3/TRBV12-4; clone_size: few; d_call: .
cdr3_aa: CASNPGHFYEQYF; cdr3_nt: TGTGCCAGCAACCCGGGACACTTCTACGAGCAGTACTTC; j_call: TRBJ2-7; v_call: TRBV7-2; clone_size: many; d_call: .
cdr3_aa: CASSPGTGWTGELFF; cdr3_nt: TGTGCCAGCAGCCCAGGGACAGGGTGGACCGGGGAGCTGTTTTTT; j_call: TRBJ2-2; v_call: TRBV7-9; clone_size: many; d_call: TRBD1
cdr3_aa: CASSLTGESTEAFF; cdr3_nt: TGCGCCAGCAGCTTAACAGGGGAGAGCACTGAAGCTTTCTTT; j_call: TRBJ1-1; v_call: TRBV5-1; clone_size: many; d_call: TRBD1
cdr3_aa: CASSYSRSNSYNSPLHF; cdr3_nt: TGTGCCAGCAGTTACAGTCGATCTAACTCCTATAATTCACCCCTCCACTTT; j_call: TRBJ1-6; v_call: TRBV6-5; clone_size: few; d_call: .
cdr3_aa: CASSDWAGGSDTQYF; cdr3_nt: TGTGCCAGCAGTGACTGGGCGGGAGGCTCAGATACGCAGTATTTT; j_call: TRBJ2-3; v_call: TRBV2; clone_size: many; d_call: TRBD2
cdr3_aa: CSAPHSGEGEKLFF; cdr3_nt: TGCAGTGCTCCTCACTCAGGGGAAGGGGAAAAACTGTTTTTT; j_call: TRBJ1-4; v_call: TRBV20-1; clone_size: .; d_call: .
cdr3_aa: CASSYEVGTYNEQFF; cdr3_nt: TGTGCCAGCAGTTACGAAGTCGGAACCTACAATGAGCAGTTCTTC; j_call: TRBJ2-1; v_call: TRBV6-2/TRBV6-3; clone_size: .; d_call: .
cdr3_aa: CASSQSDGNTIYF; cdr3_nt: TGTGCCAGCAGCCAATCCGATGGAAACACCATATATTTT; j_call: TRBJ1-3; v_call: TRBV3-1; clone_size: .; d_call: .
cdr3_aa: CASSYRTGIPTYEQYF; cdr3_nt: TGTGCCAGCAGTTACCGGACAGGGATACCTACCTACGAGCAGTACTTC; j_call: TRBJ2-7; v_call: TRBV6-5; clone_size: .; d_call: TRBD1
cdr3_aa: CASSKDGQETQYF; cdr3_nt: TGTGCCAGCAGCAAGGACGGACAAGAGACCCAGTACTTC; j_call: TRBJ2-5; v_call: TRBV5-6; clone_size: few; d_call: .
cdr3_aa: CATSRAYQPQHF; cdr3_nt: TGTGCCACCAGCAGGGCGTATCAGCCCCAGCATTTT; j_call: TRBJ1-5; v_call: TRBV15; clone_size: .; d_call: .
cdr3_aa: CASSQEEGTNTEAFF; cdr3_nt: TGTGCCAGCAGCCAAGAGGAGGGCACGAACACTGAAGCTTTCTTT; j_call: TRBJ1-1; v_call: TRBV3-1; clone_size: many; d_call: .
cdr3_aa: CASSYGLAEMNTGELFF; cdr3_nt: TGCGCCAGCAGCTATGGACTAGCGGAGATGAACACCGGGGAGCTGTTTTTT; j_call: TRBJ2-2; v_call: TRBV5-1; clone_size: .; d_call: TRBD2
cdr3_aa: CSARGGYNEQFF; cdr3_nt: TGCAGTGCTAGAGGGGGGTACAATGAGCAGTTCTTC; j_call: TRBJ2-1; v_call: TRBV20-1; clone_size: many; d_call: .
cdr3_aa: CASSQGPGAGNTIYF; cdr3_nt: TGTGCCAGCAGCCAAGGACCAGGGGCAGGAAACACCATATATTTT; j_call: TRBJ1-3; v_call: TRBV3-1; clone_size: many; d_call: .
cdr3_aa: CASSPQGYQETQYF; cdr3_nt: TGTGCCAGCAGTCCACAGGGGTACCAAGAGACCCAGTACTTC; j_call: TRBJ2-5; v_call: TRBV27; clone_size: many; d_call: TRBD1